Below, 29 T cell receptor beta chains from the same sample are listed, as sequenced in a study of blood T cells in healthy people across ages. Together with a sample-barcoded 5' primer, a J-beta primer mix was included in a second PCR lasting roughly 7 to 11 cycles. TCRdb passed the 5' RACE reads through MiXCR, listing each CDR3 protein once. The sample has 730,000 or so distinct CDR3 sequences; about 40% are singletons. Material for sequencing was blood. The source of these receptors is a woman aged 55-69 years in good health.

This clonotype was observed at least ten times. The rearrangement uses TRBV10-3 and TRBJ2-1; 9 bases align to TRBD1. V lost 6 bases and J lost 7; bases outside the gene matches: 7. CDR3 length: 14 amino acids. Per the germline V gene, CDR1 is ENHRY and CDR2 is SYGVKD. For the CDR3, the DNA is TGTGCCATCAGAACAGGGGGCGCACAGAATGAGCAGTTCTTC. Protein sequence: CAIRTGGAQNEQFF.

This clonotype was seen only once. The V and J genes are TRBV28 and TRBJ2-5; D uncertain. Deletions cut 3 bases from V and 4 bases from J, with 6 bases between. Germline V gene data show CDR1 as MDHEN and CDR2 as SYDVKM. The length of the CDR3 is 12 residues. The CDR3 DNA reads TGTGCCAGCAGTTTTAACTCAGAGACCCAGTACTTC. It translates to CASSFNSETQYF.

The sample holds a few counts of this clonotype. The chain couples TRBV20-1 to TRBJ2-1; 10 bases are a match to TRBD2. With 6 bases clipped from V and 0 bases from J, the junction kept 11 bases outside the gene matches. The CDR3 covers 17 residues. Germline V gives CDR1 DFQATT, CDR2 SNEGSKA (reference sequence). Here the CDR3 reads CSASLAGGILSYNEQFF. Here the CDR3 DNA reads TGCAGTGCCTCGTTAGCGGGAGGAATCCTCTCCTACAATGAGCAGTTCTTC.

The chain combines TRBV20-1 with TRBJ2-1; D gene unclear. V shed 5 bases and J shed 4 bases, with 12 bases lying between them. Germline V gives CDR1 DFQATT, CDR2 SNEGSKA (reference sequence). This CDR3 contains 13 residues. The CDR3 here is CSALGVQYNEQFF. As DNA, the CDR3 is TGCAGTGCTCTGGGTGTTCAATACAATGAGCAGTTCTTC.

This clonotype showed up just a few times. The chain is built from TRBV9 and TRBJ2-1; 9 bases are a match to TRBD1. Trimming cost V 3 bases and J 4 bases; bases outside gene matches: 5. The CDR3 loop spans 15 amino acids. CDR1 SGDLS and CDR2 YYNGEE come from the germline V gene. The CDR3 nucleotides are TGTGCCAGCAGCGCACAGGGGGCGCGATACAATGAGCAGTTCTTC. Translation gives CASSAQGARYNEQFF.

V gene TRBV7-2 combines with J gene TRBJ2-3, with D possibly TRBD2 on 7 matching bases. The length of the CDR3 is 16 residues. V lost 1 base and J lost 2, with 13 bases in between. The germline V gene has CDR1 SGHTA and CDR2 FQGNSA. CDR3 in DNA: TGTGCCAGCAGCTTAGTGGCGGGGGCGCACACAGATACGCAGTATTTT. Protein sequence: CASSLVAGAHTDTQYF.

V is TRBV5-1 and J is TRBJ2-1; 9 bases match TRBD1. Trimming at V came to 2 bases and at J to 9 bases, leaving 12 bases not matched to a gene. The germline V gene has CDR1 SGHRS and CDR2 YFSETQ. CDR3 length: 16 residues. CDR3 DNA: TGCGCCAGCAGCTTAGAACAGGGGGCGATACTTGGTGAGCAGTTCTTC. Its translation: CASSLEQGAILGEQFF.

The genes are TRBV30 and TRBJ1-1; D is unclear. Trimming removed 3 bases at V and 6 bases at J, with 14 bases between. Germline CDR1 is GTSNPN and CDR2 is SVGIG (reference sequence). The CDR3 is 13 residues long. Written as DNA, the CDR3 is TGTGCCTGGAGCCTCGGAGGGAGGGCTGAAGCTTTCTTT. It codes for CAWSLGGRAEAFF.

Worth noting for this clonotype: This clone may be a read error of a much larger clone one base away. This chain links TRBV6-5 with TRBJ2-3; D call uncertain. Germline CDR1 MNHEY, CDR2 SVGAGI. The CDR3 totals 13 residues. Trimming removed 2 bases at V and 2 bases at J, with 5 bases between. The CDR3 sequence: CASSYRHTDTQYF. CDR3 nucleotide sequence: TGTGCCAGCAGTTACCGACACACAGATACGCAGTATTTT.

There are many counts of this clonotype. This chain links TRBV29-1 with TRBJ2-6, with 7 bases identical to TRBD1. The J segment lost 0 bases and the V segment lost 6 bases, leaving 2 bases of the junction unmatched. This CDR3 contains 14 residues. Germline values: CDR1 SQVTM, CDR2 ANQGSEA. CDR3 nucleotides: TGCAGCGTAACAGGGGACTCTGGGGCCAACGTCCTGACTTTC. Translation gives CSVTGDSGANVLTF.

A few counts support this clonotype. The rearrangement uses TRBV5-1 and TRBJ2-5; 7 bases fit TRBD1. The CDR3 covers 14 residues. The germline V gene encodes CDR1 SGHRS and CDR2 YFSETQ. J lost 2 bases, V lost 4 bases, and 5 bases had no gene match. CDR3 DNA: TGCGCCAGCAGCCCAGGGGGTACACAAGAGACCCAGTACTTC. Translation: CASSPGGTQETQYF.

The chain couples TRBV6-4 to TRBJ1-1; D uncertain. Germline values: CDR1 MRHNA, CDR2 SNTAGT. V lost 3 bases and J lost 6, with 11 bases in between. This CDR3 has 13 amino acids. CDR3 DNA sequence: TGTGCCAGCAGTGAACAGAGGGAGTCTGAAGCTTTCTTT. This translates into CASSEQRESEAFF.

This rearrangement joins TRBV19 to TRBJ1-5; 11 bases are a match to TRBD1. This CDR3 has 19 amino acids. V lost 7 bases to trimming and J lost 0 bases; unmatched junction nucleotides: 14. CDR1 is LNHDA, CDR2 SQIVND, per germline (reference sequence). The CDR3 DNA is TGTGCCAGTACCTTGCGGGACAGGGGGAGACCTTCTAGCAATCAGCCCCAGCATTTT. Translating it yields CASTLRDRGRPSSNQPQHF.

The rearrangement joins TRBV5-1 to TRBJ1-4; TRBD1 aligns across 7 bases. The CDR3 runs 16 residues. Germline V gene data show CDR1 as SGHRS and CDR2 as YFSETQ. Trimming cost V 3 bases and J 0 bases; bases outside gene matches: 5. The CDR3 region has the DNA TGCGCCAGCAGCTCCGGCGGGACAGCAACTAATGAAAAACTGTTTTTT. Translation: CASSSGGTATNEKLFF.

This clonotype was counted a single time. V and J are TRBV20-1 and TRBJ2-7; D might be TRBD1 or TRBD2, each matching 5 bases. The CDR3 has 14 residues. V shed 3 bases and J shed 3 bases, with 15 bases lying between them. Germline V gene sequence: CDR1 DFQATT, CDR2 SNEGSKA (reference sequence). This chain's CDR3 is CSARGRDLFYEQYF. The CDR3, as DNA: TGCAGTGCTAGGGGACGGGACCTCTTCTACGAGCAGTACTTC.

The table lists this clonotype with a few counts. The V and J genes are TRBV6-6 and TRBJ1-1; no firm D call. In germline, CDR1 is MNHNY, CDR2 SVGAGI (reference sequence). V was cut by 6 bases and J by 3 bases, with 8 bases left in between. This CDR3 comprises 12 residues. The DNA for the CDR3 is TGTGCCAGCAGATGGCGGGACACTGAAGCTTTCTTT. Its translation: CASRWRDTEAFF.

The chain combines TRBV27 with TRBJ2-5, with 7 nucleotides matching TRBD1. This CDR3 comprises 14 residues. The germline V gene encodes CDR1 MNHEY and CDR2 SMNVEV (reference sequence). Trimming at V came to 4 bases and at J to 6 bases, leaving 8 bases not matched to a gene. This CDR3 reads CASSSPGQAQTQYF. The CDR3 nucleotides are TGTGCCAGCAGTTCCCCCGGACAGGCACAGACCCAGTACTTC.

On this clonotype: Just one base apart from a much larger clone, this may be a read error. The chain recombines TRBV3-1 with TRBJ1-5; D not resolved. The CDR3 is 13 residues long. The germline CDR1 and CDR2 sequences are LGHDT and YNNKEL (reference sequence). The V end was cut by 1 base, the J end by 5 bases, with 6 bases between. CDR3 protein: CASSQGSHQPQHF. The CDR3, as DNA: TGTGCCAGCAGCCAAGGGAGCCATCAGCCCCAGCATTTT.

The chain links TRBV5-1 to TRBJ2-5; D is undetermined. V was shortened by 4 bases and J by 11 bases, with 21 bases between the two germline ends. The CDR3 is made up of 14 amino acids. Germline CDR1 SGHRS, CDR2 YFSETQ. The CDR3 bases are TGCGCCAGCAGCCCCGGACCTCCCCCCGATGAGCAGTACTTC. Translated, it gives CASSPGPPPDEQYF.

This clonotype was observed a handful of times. CDR3 residues: CASSSGAPNSNQPQHF. As DNA, the CDR3 is TGTGCCAGCAGCTCCGGGGCACCAAATAGCAATCAGCCCCAGCATTTT. This chain connects TRBV9 to TRBJ1-5; maybe TRBD1 (5 bases). V shed 4 bases and J shed 0 bases, with 14 bases lying between them. The CDR3 extends over 16 amino acids. In germline, CDR1 is SGDLS, CDR2 YYNGEE.

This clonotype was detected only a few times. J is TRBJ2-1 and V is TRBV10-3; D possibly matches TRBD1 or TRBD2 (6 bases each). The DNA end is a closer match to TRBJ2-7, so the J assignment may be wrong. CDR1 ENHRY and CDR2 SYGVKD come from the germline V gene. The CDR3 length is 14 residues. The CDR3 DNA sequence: TGTGCCATCACCGAGGGGGGATCCTACAATGAGCAGTACTTC. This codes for CAITEGGSYNEQYF.

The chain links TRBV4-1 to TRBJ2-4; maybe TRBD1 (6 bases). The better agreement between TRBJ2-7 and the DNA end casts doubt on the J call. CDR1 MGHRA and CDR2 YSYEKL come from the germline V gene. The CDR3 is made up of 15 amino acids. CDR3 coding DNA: TGCGCCAGCAGCCAAGAATGGTATAGGGGGAACGAGCAGTACTTC. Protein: CASSQEWYRGNEQYF.

The CDR3 nucleotides are TGTGCCAGCAGTGCAGACAGGAGTGCGACCCAGTACTTC. It translates to CASSADRSATQYF. The chain combines TRBV3-1 with TRBJ2-5, with TRBD1 as a possible D gene (6 bases). V lost 6 bases and J lost 7, with 15 bases in between. The CDR3 length is 13 residues. Germline V gives CDR1 LGHDT, CDR2 YNNKEL (reference sequence).

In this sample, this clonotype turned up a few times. The DNA for the CDR3 is TGTGCCAGCAAAGGGCAGAACACCGGGGAGCTGTTTTTT. It translates to CASKGQNTGELFF. V usage is TRBV27 and J usage is TRBJ2-2; D remains unclear. V lost 7 bases and J 1 base, leaving 7 bases between the germline ends. The germline V gene has CDR1 MNHEY and CDR2 SMNVEV (reference sequence). The CDR3 length is 13 residues.

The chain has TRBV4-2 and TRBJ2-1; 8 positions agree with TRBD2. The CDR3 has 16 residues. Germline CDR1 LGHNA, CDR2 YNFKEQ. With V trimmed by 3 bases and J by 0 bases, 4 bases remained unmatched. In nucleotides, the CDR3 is TGTGCCAGCAGCCAGCCTGGGACTAGCTCCTACAATGAGCAGTTCTTC. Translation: CASSQPGTSSYNEQFF.

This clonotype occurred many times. The CDR3 DNA sequence: TGTGCCATCAGTGAAGGGGACAGGAATACCTACGAGCAGTACTTC. Translating it yields CAISEGDRNTYEQYF. The chain carries TRBV10-3 and TRBJ2-7, with 8 bases matching TRBD1. Germline loops: CDR1 ENHRY, CDR2 SYGVKD. CDR3 length equals 15 residues. The trim removed 3 bases at V and 2 bases at J, leaving 6 bases unmatched.

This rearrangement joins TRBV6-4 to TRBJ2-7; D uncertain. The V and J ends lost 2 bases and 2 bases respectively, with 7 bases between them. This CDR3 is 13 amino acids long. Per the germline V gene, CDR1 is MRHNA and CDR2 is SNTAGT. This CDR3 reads CASSDPTTYEQYF. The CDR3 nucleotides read TGTGCCAGCAGTGACCCGACGACCTACGAGCAGTACTTC.

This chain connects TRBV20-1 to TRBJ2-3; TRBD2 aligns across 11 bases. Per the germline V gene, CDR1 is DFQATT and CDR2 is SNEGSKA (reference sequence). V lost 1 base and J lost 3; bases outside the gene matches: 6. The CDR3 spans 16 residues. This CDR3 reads CSARAKTSGKTDTQYF. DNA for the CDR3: TGCAGTGCTAGAGCAAAGACTAGCGGGAAAACAGATACGCAGTATTTT.

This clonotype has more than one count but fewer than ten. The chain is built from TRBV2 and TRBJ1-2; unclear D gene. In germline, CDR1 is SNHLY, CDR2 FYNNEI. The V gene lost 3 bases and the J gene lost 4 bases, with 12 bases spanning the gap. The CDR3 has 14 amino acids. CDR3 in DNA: TGTGCCAGCAGTGAGGAAAAGGGCAGCTATGGCTACACCTTC. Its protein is CASSEEKGSYGYTF.